This T cell receptor (beta chain) was found in a study of cytomegalovirus exposure and HLA in healthy donors. General study points: What a later analysis reportedly showed was that an Asian-associated ancestry cluster had fewer N-insertions than the roughly 700-donor mean. Specificity for CMV antigens was confirmed in vitro for three of the CMV-associated chains.

Note on this clone: Its antigen is not known.

60 Vbeta and 13 Jbeta primers were used in PCR. This table comes from immunoSEQ multiplex PCR, and its TCRdb copy is limited to in-frame clones, with some not included. Seen here are 100,000 to 150,000 clones, over 75% observed once, and the top ten hold 3.5% to 4.5%. Trimming cost V 3 bases and J 4 bases, with 13 bases left between them. This CDR3 is built from 14 residues. From germline, CDR1 is SGHRS and CDR2 YFSETQ. The chain uses TRBV5-1 and TRBJ1-2; a possible D gene is TRBD1 (6 bases). Material: PBMCs. This sequence originates from a young man in good health and CMV-seropositive. The CDR3 nucleotides are TGCGCCAGCAGCTGGGGGACAACATCCTATGGCTACACCTTC. It translates to CASSWGTTSYGYTF.